A selection of T cell receptor beta chains follows, all from one sample in a study of GPR56 and killer-like receptors on CD4 memory cells. TCRdb re-analyzed the reads; it lists each CDR3 protein once, without DNA. Its table records about 2,500 distinct CDR3 sequences. Material: memory CD4+ T cells from blood. Source of these receptors: a human donor in good health. Each CDR3 is given with its conserved first and last residue. The listing skips clone size in some rows; elsewhere it reads once, few, many or a size class.

V,J,size,CDR3
TRBV5-5,TRBJ2-2,NA,CASSKGGTGSTGELFF
TRBV27,TRBJ2-2,large,CASSPPGFGSGELFF
TRBV6-1,TRBJ2-7,medium-sized,CASSELPPGQGGHEQYF
TRBV24-1,TRBJ2-1,large,CATCDSTGNNEQFF
TRBV11-2,TRBJ2-1,NA,CASRQIAGQGWGEQFF
TRBV9,TRBJ2-1,medium-sized,CASSVSGQLSNEQFF
TRBV25-1,TRBJ2-1,NA,CASSWRAFGQFF
TRBV7-3,TRBJ2-7,NA,CASSFEGRYYEQYF
TRBV30,TRBJ1-3,medium-sized,CAWSASYKAGNTIYF
TRBV18,TRBJ2-2,medium-sized,CASSPRTSVPGELFF
TRBV11-2,TRBJ1-2,medium-sized,CASSSPGTGSGYTF
TRBV7-9,TRBJ2-5,medium-sized,CASSLGVQRDGETQYF
TRBV5-6,TRBJ2-2,medium-sized,CASSLSRTANTGELFF
TRBV25-1,TRBJ2-5,NA,CASSETRAPGREGQETQYF
TRBV25-1,TRBJ2-5,NA,CASSESGGRWETQYF
TRBV20-1,TRBJ2-7,NA,CSARDLRVSHEQYF
TRBV11-2,TRBJ1-2,NA,CASSLQVIGALSYGYTF
TRBV6-2/TRBV6-3,TRBJ1-2,large,CASTPWNRGGREGYTF
TRBV6-9,TRBJ2-2,NA,CASSYLGGAGELFF
TRBV28,TRBJ1-5,medium-sized,CASSLVVSNSNQPQHF
TRBV5-5,TRBJ2-5,NA,CASSFSSGGAQETQYF
TRBV14,TRBJ2-7,NA,CASSQDLGQGPYEQYF
TRBV6-2/TRBV6-3,TRBJ2-5,medium-sized,CASSNGGGRASFGAETQYF
TRBV18,TRBJ1-1,NA,CASSPPGRPTEAFF
TRBV6-5,TRBJ1-5,large,CASSSPSGNQPQHF
TRBV4-1,TRBJ2-2,NA,CASSLWTATRTGELFF
TRBV11-3,TRBJ1-1,NA,CASSRQRGAFF
TRBV30,TRBJ1-2,medium-sized,CAWTRGSGRALFYGYTF
TRBV29-1,TRBJ2-3,medium-sized,CSVYGRLAGGSDTQYF
TRBV28,TRBJ2-1,NA,CASSSTPVHEQFF